This note documents a single T cell receptor (beta chain) sequence. These data belong to a study of cytomegalovirus exposure and HLA in healthy donors. Amplification used 60 Vbeta primers and 13 Jbeta primers. Method: immunoSEQ multiplex PCR; TCRdb's copy keeps in-frame clones and lacks some. Of tens of thousands of clones in the sample, 65% to 85% are singletons; the top ten hold around a fifth. V was pared by 0 bases and J by 4 bases, with 12 bases between. CDR3 size: 15 residues. CDR1 and CDR2 (germline): SGHAT, FQNNGV. The chain carries TRBV11-2 and TRBJ1-1, with D possibly matching TRBD1 (6 bases). Material for sequencing was PBMCs. This receptor was taken from a woman aged 40-49 years in good health and CMV-seropositive. In DNA form, the CDR3 reads TGTGCCAGCAGCTTAGACTCCAGGGGCTCCACTGAAGCTTTCTTT. It translates to CASSLDSRGSTEAFF.